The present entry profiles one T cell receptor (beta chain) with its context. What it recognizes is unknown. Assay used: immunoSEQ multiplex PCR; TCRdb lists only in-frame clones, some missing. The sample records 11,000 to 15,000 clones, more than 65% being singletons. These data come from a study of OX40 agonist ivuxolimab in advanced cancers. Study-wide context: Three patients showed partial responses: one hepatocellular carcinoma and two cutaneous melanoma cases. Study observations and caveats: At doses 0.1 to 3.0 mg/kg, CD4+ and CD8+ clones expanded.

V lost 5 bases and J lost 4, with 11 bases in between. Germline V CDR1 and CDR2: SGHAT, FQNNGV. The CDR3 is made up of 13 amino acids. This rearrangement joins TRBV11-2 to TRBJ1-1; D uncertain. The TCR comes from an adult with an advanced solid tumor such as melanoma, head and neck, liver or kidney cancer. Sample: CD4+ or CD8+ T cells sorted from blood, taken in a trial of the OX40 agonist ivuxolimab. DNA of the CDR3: TGTGCCAGCAGCCCCCTTGGCGGCACTGAAGCTTTCTTT. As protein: CASSPLGGTEAFF.